This T cell receptor beta chain was recorded in a study of cytomegalovirus exposure and HLA in healthy donors. General study results and limits: Most subjects had HLA-A and HLA-B alleles reportedly predicted accurately by TCR beta sequences.

This clone was detected only a few times. Its cognate antigen is unknown. V dropped 4 bases and J dropped 1 base, with 14 bases sitting between them. The CDR3 is 16 residues long. Per the germline V gene, CDR1 is MNHNS and CDR2 is SASEGT. A multiplex PCR was run with 60 Vbeta primers and 13 Jbeta primers. The table came from immunoSEQ multiplex PCR; TCRdb's copy has only in-frame clones and leaves some out. In the table there are some 160,000 clones, 60% to 85% of which are singletons. The TCR originated in a man aged 45-65 years in good health and CMV-seropositive. The genes are TRBV6-1 and TRBJ1-3; no clear D gene. The sequencing sample was made of PBMCs. The CDR3 loop is CASSVMSEFSGNTIYF. The DNA for the CDR3 is TGTGCCAGCAGTGTAATGAGTGAGTTTTCTGGAAACACCATATATTTT.